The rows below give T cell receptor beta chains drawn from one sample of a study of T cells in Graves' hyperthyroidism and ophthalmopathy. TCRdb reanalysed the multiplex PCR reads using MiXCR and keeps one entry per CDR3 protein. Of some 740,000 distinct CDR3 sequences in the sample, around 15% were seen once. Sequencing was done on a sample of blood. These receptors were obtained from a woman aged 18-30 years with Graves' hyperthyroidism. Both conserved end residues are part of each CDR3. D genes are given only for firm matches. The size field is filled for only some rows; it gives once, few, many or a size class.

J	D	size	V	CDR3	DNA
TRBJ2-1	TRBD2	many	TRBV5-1	CASSLEGSASGSANEQFF	TGCGCCAGCAGCTTGGAGGGATCGGCCAGCGGGAGCGCAAATGAGCAGTTCTTC
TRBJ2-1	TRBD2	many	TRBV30	CAWSGLAGGLEEKSSYNEQFF	TGTGCCTGGAGTGGCCTAGCGGGAGGATTGGAGGAGAAGAGCTCCTACAATGAGCAGTTCTTC
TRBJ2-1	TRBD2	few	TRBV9	CASSVAGTSNEQFF	TGTGCCAGCAGCGTAGCAGGGACTAGCAATGAGCAGTTCTTC
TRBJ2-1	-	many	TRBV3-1	CASSDYLYNEQFF	TGTGCCAGCAGCGACTACCTCTACAATGAGCAGTTCTTC
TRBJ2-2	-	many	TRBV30	CAWSSRGTGELFF	TGTGCCTGGAGCTCACGCGGCACCGGGGAGCTGTTTTTT
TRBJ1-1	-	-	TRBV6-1	CASTRYMNTEAFF	TGTGCCAGCACCAGATACATGAACACTGAAGCTTTCTTT
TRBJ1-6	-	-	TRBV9	CASSEGHTRSPLHF	TGTGCCAGCAGCGAGGGACATACACGTTCACCCCTCCACTTT
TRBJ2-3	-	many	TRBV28	CASRRTENVPQYF	TGTGCCAGCAGGCGGACTGAGAACGTGCCGCAGTATTTT
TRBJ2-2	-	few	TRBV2	CASSGVNRRRNTGELFF	TGTGCCAGCAGTGGAGTGAATAGGCGGCGGAACACCGGGGAGCTGTTTTTT
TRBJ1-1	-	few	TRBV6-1	CASSKGMGGISNTEAFF	TGTGCCAGCAGTAAGGGAATGGGGGGCATTTCGAACACTGAAGCTTTCTTT
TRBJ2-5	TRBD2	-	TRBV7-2	CASSSGLAGESETQYF	TGTGCCAGCAGCTCGGGACTAGCGGGAGAGAGCGAGACCCAGTACTTC
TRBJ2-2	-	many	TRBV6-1	CASSRKNTGELFF	TGTGCCAGCAGTCGCAAGAACACCGGGGAGCTGTTTTTT
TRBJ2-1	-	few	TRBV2	CASLLEGSSYNEQFF	TGTGCCAGCCTCTTGGAGGGAAGCTCCTACAATGAGCAGTTCTTC
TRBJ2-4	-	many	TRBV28	CASSLEGQMSSKNIQYF	TGTGCCAGCAGTTTGGAAGGGCAGATGAGTTCGAAAAACATTCAGTACTTC
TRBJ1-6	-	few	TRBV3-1	CATSESSYNSPLHF	TGTGCCACCTCGGAGAGCTCCTATAATTCACCCCTCCACTTT
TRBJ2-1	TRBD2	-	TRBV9	CASSAPLAGASEQFF	TGTGCCAGCAGCGCTCCACTAGCGGGAGCCAGTGAGCAGTTCTTC
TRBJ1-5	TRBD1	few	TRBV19	CASSRTGDVYSNQPQHF	TGTGCCAGTAGCAGGACAGGGGACGTGTATAGCAATCAGCCCCAGCATTTT
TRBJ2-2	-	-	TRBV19	CASQLLGTGELFF	TGTGCCAGCCAGTTGCTGGGCACCGGGGAGCTGTTTTTT
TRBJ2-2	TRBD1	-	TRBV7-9	CASSSRTGGNTGELFF	TGTGCCAGCAGTTCACGGACAGGGGGCAACACCGGGGAGCTGTTTTTT
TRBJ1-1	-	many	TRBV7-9	CASSLIPPRDTEAFF	TGTGCCAGCAGCTTAATCCCCCCCCGGGACACTGAAGCTTTCTTT
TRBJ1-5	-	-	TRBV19	CASNFLGMYSNQPQHF	TGTGCCAGTAATTTCCTGGGTATGTATAGCAATCAGCCCCAGCATTTT
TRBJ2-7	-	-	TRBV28	CASSLPGLAKQYF	TGTGCCAGCAGTCTACCGGGACTGGCAAAGCAGTACTTC
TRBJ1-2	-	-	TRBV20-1	CSALTGNYGYTF	TGCAGTGCCCTAACAGGGAACTATGGCTACACCTTC
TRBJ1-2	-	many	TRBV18	CASSPDNYGYTF	TGTGCCAGCTCCCCCGATAACTATGGCTACACCTTC
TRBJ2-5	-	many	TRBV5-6	CASSLFVGPKYF	TGTGCCAGCAGCTTGTTTGTGGGGCCCAAGTACTTC
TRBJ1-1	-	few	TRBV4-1	CASSQVYGQSTEAFF	TGCGCCAGCAGCCAGGTGTATGGGCAGAGCACTGAAGCTTTCTTT
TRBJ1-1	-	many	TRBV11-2	CASSAYGTEAFF	TGTGCCAGCAGCGCTTACGGTACTGAAGCTTTCTTT
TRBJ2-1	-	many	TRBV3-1	CASSRTGLFYNEQFF	TGTGCCAGCAGCCGGACGGGACTGTTCTACAATGAGCAGTTCTTC
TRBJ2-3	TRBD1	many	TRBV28	CASSSGGRADTQYF	TGTGCCAGCAGTTCAGGGGGCCGGGCAGATACGCAGTATTTT
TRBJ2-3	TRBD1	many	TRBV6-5	CASSFTGTATDTQYF	TGTGCCAGCAGTTTCACCGGGACAGCAACAGATACGCAGTATTTT
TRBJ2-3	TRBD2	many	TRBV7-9	CASSLAKTSGRSDTQYF	TGTGCCAGCAGCTTAGCCAAGACTAGCGGGAGATCAGATACGCAGTATTTT
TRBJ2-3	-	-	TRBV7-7	CASSSIREDTQYF	TGTGCCAGCAGCTCTATTCGGGAAGATACGCAGTATTTT
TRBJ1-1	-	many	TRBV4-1	CASSRHSTEAFF	TGCGCCAGCAGCCGACACAGCACTGAAGCTTTCTTT
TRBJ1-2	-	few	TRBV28	CASRPVDYGYTF	TGTGCCAGCAGACCGGTGGACTATGGCTACACCTTC
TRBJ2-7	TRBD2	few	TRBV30	CAWSGRETSTYYEQYF	TGTGCCTGGAGCGGGAGGGAGACTAGCACCTACTACGAGCAGTACTTC
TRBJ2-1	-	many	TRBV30	CAWSTRGNEQFF	TGTGCCTGGTCCACGCGGGGCAATGAGCAGTTCTTC
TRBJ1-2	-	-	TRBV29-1	CSVQKTLRGYTF	TGCAGCGTTCAGAAAACCCTGAGGGGCTACACCTTC
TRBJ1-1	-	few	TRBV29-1	CSVEVTNTEAFF	TGCAGCGTTGAAGTTACCAACACTGAAGCTTTCTTT
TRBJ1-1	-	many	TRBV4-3	CASSAQGSVEAFF	TGCGCCAGCAGCGCTCAAGGAAGCGTCGAAGCTTTCTTT
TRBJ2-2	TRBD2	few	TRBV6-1	CASSPGLGLFPGELFF	TGTGCCAGCAGTCCGGGACTAGGTTTATTCCCCGGGGAGCTGTTTTTT
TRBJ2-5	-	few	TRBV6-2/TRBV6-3	CASSYLGSRETQYF	TGTGCCAGCAGTTACCTGGGTAGCCGGGAGACCCAGTACTTC
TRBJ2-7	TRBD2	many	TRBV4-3	CASSPSGIFYEQYF	TGCGCCAGCAGCCCGAGCGGGATTTTCTACGAGCAGTACTTC
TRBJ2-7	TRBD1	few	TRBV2	CACKDRDQSYEQYF	TGTGCCTGCAAGGACAGGGACCAATCCTACGAGCAGTACTTC
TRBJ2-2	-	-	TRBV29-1	CSGRLHTGELFF	TGCAGCGGAAGACTTCACACCGGGGAGCTGTTTTTT
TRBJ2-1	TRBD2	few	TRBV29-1	CSVTGLAASNEQFF	TGCAGCGTGACGGGACTAGCGGCTAGCAATGAGCAGTTCTTC
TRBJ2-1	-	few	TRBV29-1	CSVEVRDGSSYNEQFF	TGCAGCGTTGAAGTTCGGGACGGAAGCTCCTACAATGAGCAGTTCTTC
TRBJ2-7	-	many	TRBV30	CAWSGTAYEQYF	TGTGCCTGGAGCGGGACGGCCTACGAGCAGTACTTC
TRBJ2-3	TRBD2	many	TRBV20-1	CSALLLAGAGKHTTDTQYF	TGCAGTGCCCTCCTCCTAGCGGGAGCGGGGAAACATACTACAGATACGCAGTATTTT
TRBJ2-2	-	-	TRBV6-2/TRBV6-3	CASADGGAKNTGELFF	TGTGCCTCGGCCGACGGGGGAGCCAAAAACACCGGGGAGCTGTTTTTT
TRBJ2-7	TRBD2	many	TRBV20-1	CSARGGTSGRAVREQYF	TGCAGTGCTAGAGGGGGGACTAGCGGGAGGGCCGTTCGGGAGCAGTACTTC
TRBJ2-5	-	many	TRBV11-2	CASSRIWEWETQYF	TGTGCCAGCAGCCGTATATGGGAGTGGGAGACCCAGTACTTC
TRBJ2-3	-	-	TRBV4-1	CASRPPDTDTQYF	TGCGCCAGCAGGCCTCCCGACACAGATACGCAGTATTTT
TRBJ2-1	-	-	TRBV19	CASTWESGNEQFF	TGTGCCAGTACTTGGGAGTCGGGCAATGAGCAGTTCTTC
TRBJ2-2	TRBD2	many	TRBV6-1	CASSRRGAGELFF	TGTGCCAGCAGTCGACGGGGGGCCGGGGAGCTGTTTTTT